Shown below are 24 T cell receptor beta chains from a single sample sequenced in a study of regulatory dendritic cells for organ transplantation. Produced via immunoSEQ multiplex PCR; TCRdb's table is partial and in-frame only. The sample comprises about 30,000 clones, roughly 80% of which are singletons, and less than 0.11% rests with the top ten. The sequenced material came from naive CD4+ T cells from blood. Subset reported: CD45RA+ naive T cells. The source of these receptors is a human donor in good health.

The chain employs TRBV19 and TRBJ1-5, with D possibly matching TRBD1 (5 bases). Per germline, CDR1 LNHDA and CDR2 SQIVND (reference sequence). V was pared by 7 bases and J by 1 base, with 17 bases between. This CDR3 contains 16 residues. For the CDR3, the DNA is TGTGCCAGTACCCCAATGGGGGAGGGAAGCAATCAGCCCCAGCATTTT. Its protein product is CASTPMGEGSNQPQHF.

The table lists this clone with a count of one. The rearrangement joins TRBV9 to TRBJ2-3, with 11 bases lining up with TRBD2. The CDR3 totals 18 residues. The V gene end was trimmed by 0 bases and the J gene end by 1 base; junction bases not matched to a gene: 7. CDR1 and CDR2 (germline): SGDLS, YYNGEE. The CDR3 bases are TGTGCCAGCAGCGTAGCGTCTAGCGGGGGGCCGGGCACAGATACGCAGTATTTT. Encoded protein: CASSVASSGGPGTDTQYF.

CDR3 DNA: TGTGCCAGTAAGGGACAGGGTAGTGTCGGGGAGCTGTTTTTT. This sequence encodes CASKGQGSVGELFF. The J gene is TRBJ2-2, the V gene TRBV19, with TRBD1 matching over 9 bases. V dropped 7 bases and J dropped 7; count of bases not matched to a gene: 7. This CDR3 has 14 amino acids. The germline V gene encodes CDR1 LNHDA and CDR2 SQIVND (reference sequence).

The V gene is TRBV6-1, the J gene TRBJ1-2, with 8 bases identical to TRBD1. J lost 4 bases, V lost 7 bases, and 11 bases had no gene match. CDR3 length: 15 residues. Germline lookup yields CDR1 MNHNS and CDR2 SASEGT. CDR3 DNA sequence: TGTGCCAGCACAGGCCGTCCAGGGGGCATCTATGGCTACACCTTC. Residues: CASTGRPGGIYGYTF.

The V call is TRBV5-1, the J call TRBJ2-5; D not resolved. The end of the DNA is better explained by TRBJ2-7, so the J call may be wrong. In germline, CDR1 is SGHRS, CDR2 YFSETQ. The CDR3 is 14 residues long. The CDR3 DNA is TGCGCCAGCAGCTTGGCGGTAGGATACTACGAGCAGTACTTC. Its protein product is CASSLAVGYYEQYF.

With respect to this clone: Mismatch with germline at one junction end may stem from a read error. The rearrangement links TRBV7-7 to TRBJ2-5, with 8 bases identical to TRBD1. This CDR3 comprises 14 residues. CDR1 is SSHAT, CDR2 FNYEAQ, per germline (reference sequence). CDR3 DNA sequence: TGTGCTAGCAGCTTGGACAGGGTAGGGGAGACCCAGTACTTC. It yields the protein CASSLDRVGETQYF.

The CDR3 region has the DNA TGTGCCAGTAGTACATTAGGGACAGTCTTTTCCTACGAGCAGTACTTC. Amino acids: CASSTLGTVFSYEQYF. This sequence joins TRBV19 and TRBJ2-7, with 7 bases identical to TRBD1. Germline-derived CDR1 and CDR2 are LNHDA and SQIVND (reference sequence). CDR3 length: 16 amino acids. The V gene end was trimmed by 4 bases and the J gene end by 1 base; junction bases not matched to a gene: 10.

V gene TRBV19 combines with J gene TRBJ1-4, with no clear D. V dropped 3 bases and J dropped 0 bases, with 8 bases sitting between them. The length of the CDR3 is 15 residues. Germline-derived CDR1 and CDR2 are LNHDA and SQIVND (reference sequence). CDR3 DNA: TGTGCCAGTAGTATCTCGAGTTCAACTAATGAAAAACTGTTTTTT. Translated: CASSISSSTNEKLFF.

This chain joins TRBV6-6 and TRBJ2-5, with D maybe TRBD2 (5 bases). V dropped 0 bases and J dropped 1 base, with 6 bases sitting between them. Looked up from germline, CDR1 is MNHNY and CDR2 is SVGAGI (reference sequence). CDR3 length: 14 amino acids. The CDR3 nucleotides are TGTGCCAGCAGTTACTCGACTATCCAAGAGACCCAGTACTTC. Amino acid sequence: CASSYSTIQETQYF.

The chain joins TRBV4-1 to TRBJ1-6; D gene unclear. Germline loops: CDR1 MGHRA, CDR2 YSYEKL. V lost 4 bases and J 7 bases, leaving 5 bases between the germline ends. The CDR3 runs to 12 residues. The CDR3 region is CASSLRNSPLHF. The DNA for the CDR3 is TGCGCCAGCAGCCTGAGAAATTCACCCCTCCACTTT.

This clone was counted a few times. The chain is built from TRBV12-5 and TRBJ2-7; tentative D call: TRBD2 (5 bases). Germline CDR1 LGHNT, CDR2 FRNRAP. CDR3 length: 16 residues. The V gene lost 0 bases and the J gene lost 6 bases, with 18 bases spanning the gap. The CDR3 bases are TGTGCTAGTGGTTTGGTACTAGAAAGGGTCTTGGTCGAGCAGTACTTC. It specifies CASGLVLERVLVEQYF. Complete variable domain (other parts from reference TRBV12-5 and TRBJ2-7): DARVTQTPRHKVTEMGQEVTMRCQPILGHNTVFWYRQTMMQGLELLAYFRNRAPLDDSGMPKDRFSAEMPDATLATLKIQPSEPRDSAVYFCASGLVLERVLVEQYFGPGTRLTVT.

This clone was detected a few times. The chain has TRBV9 and TRBJ2-1, with TRBD2 matching 7 bases. The junction had 4 bases not matched to a gene; V was cut back by 3 bases and J by 4 bases. The CDR3 consists of 14 residues. Looked up from germline, CDR1 is SGDLS and CDR2 is YYNGEE. Here the CDR3 reads CASSGGSLYNEQFF. CDR3 DNA sequence: TGTGCCAGCAGCGGCGGGAGCCTATACAATGAGCAGTTCTTC.

The chain carries TRBV5-4 and TRBJ1-6; 7 bases map to TRBD1. Trimming at V came to 4 bases and at J to 8 bases, leaving 6 bases not matched to a gene. CDR3 length: 14 residues. CDR1 SGHNT and CDR2 YYREEE come from the germline V gene (reference sequence). The CDR3 coding sequence is TGTGCCAGCAGCGGACAGGTTAGGGATTCACCCCTCCACTTT. It encodes CASSGQVRDSPLHF.

The chain combines TRBV12-5 with TRBJ2-3; TRBD2 agrees at 10 bases. Germline V CDR1 and CDR2: LGHNT, FRNRAP. The CDR3 consists of 16 residues. The ends lost 3 bases at V and 4 bases at J; junction bases unmatched: 7. Written as DNA, the CDR3 is TGTGCTAGTGGTTTTGGGACTAGCGATATAGCAGATACGCAGTATTTT. It yields the protein CASGFGTSDIADTQYF.

Only a few counts were recorded for this clone. This chain links TRBV6-1 with TRBJ1-6; D may be TRBD1 (5 bases). Per the germline V gene, CDR1 is MNHNS and CDR2 is SASEGT. V lost 1 base and J lost 10, with 14 bases in between. The CDR3 is 15 amino acids. This chain's CDR3 is CASSEGDSISSPLHF. DNA for the CDR3: TGTGCCAGCAGTGAAGGCGACAGCATCAGCTCACCCCTCCACTTT.

The rearrangement joins TRBV7-3 to TRBJ1-1; the D gene is possibly TRBD1 (6 bases). Germline lookup yields CDR1 SGHTA and CDR2 FQGTGA. The V gene lost 3 bases and the J gene lost 3 bases, with 23 bases spanning the gap. This CDR3 has 18 amino acids. The CDR3 reads CASSFAVGARGRDTEAFF. The CDR3 nucleotides are TGTGCCAGCAGCTTCGCTGTGGGGGCTAGGGGGAGGGACACTGAAGCTTTCTTT.

The count of this clone is one. The junction and the germline gene differ at one end; a read error may be behind it. The chain couples TRBV7-9 to TRBJ2-1; possibly TRBD1 for D (6 bases). The CDR3 loop spans 14 amino acids. In germline, CDR1 is SEHNR, CDR2 FQNEAQ (reference sequence). CDR3 residues: CASSLDTGYTEQFF. DNA of the CDR3: TGTGCCAGCAGCTTAGATACAGGGTACACTGAGCAGTTCTTC. The full variable domain, completed using reference TRBV7-9 and TRBJ2-1, is DTGVSQNPRHKITKRGQNVTFRCDPISEHNRLYWYRQTLGQGPEFLTYFQNEAQLEKSRLLSDRFSAERPKGSFSTLEIQRTEQGDSAMYLCASSLDTGYTEQFFGPGTRLTVL.

Only a few counts were recorded for this clone. The V and J genes are TRBV7-2 and TRBJ1-1, with 7 bases identical to TRBD1. This CDR3 comprises 15 residues. The trim removed 1 base at V and 4 bases at J, leaving 6 bases unmatched. Germline V gene sequence: CDR1 SGHTA, CDR2 FQGNSA. CDR3 protein: CASSLDRAGGTEAFF. Here the CDR3 DNA reads TGTGCCAGCAGCTTAGATCGGGCAGGGGGCACTGAAGCTTTCTTT.

The chain is built from TRBV4-1 and TRBJ2-2, with TRBD2 matching over 13 bases. Germline CDR1 is MGHRA and CDR2 is YSYEKL. The CDR3 has 17 residues. The J segment lost 1 base and the V segment lost 5 bases, leaving 4 bases of the junction unmatched. In nucleotides, the CDR3 is TGCGCCAGCAGCGGGACTAGCGGGGTACTGAACACCGGGGAGCTGTTTTTT. Translated: CASSGTSGVLNTGELFF.

This clone was detected only a few times. This chain joins TRBV6-1 and TRBJ1-1; D might be TRBD1 (6 bases). Trimming pared 6 bases from V and 0 bases from J, leaving 14 bases between. This CDR3 region has 15 residues. CDR1 and CDR2 from the germline V gene are MNHNS and SASEGT. The CDR3 DNA follows: TGTGCCAGCAGGGTGACAGGAACTATGAACACTGAAGCTTTCTTT. It encodes CASRVTGTMNTEAFF.

The chain links TRBV10-3 to TRBJ2-1; 11 nucleotides align to TRBD2. V lost 6 bases and J lost 5; bases outside the gene matches: 6. The CDR3 consists of 15 residues. CDR1 ENHRY and CDR2 SYGVKD come from the germline V gene. CDR3 nucleotide sequence: TGTGCCATCAGCCCACTAGCGGGGGAGCACAATGAGCAGTTCTTC. Translated: CAISPLAGEHNEQFF.

The chain carries TRBV2 and TRBJ2-7, with D possibly being TRBD2 (6 bases). Germline CDR1 SNHLY, CDR2 FYNNEI. The CDR3 extends over 15 amino acids. With 5 bases removed from V and 5 bases from J, the gap between germline ends came to 19 bases. CDR3 sequence: CASSSGVSQPHEQYF. The CDR3 DNA reads TGTGCCAGCAGTTCGGGGGTATCCCAACCCCACGAGCAGTACTTC.

The chain combines TRBV7-3 with TRBJ1-2; the D gene is possibly TRBD1 (6 bases). V was cut by 5 bases and J by 7 bases, with 14 bases left in between. This CDR3 spans 13 amino acids. CDR1 is SGHTA, CDR2 FQGTGA, per germline. CDR3 protein: CASSQYRAGGYTF. CDR3 coding DNA: TGTGCCAGCAGCCAATACAGGGCGGGTGGCTACACCTTC. Combining the CDR3 with reference TRBV7-3 and TRBJ1-2 gives the whole variable domain GAGVSQTPSNKVTEKGKYVELRCDPISGHTALYWYRQSLGQGPEFLIYFQGTGAADDSGLPNDRFFAVRPEGSVSTLKIQRTERGDSAVYLCASSQYRAGGYTFGSGTRLTVV.

The V and J genes are TRBV7-8 and TRBJ1-5; 7 nucleotides line up with TRBD1. After removal of 4 bases from V and 6 bases from J, the junction contained 9 bases not matched to a gene. The CDR3 length is 15 residues. In germline, CDR1 is SGHVS, CDR2 FQNEAQ. The CDR3 protein is CASSSRQGSGQPQHF. In nucleotides, the CDR3 is TGTGCCAGCAGCTCACGACAGGGATCGGGTCAGCCCCAGCATTTT.